The T cell receptor beta chain under discussion was sequenced for a study of T cells in women clearing cervical HPV infection. Study-wide context: Blood came at first lesion visit for cases, post-clearance for controls. Study-wide findings and caveats: A classifier using richness and V gene abundances reached an AUC of more than 0.8.

V lost 2 bases, J lost 9 bases, and 14 bases stayed unmatched. This CDR3 has 16 amino acids. Germline V gene data show CDR1 as DFQATT and CDR2 as SNEGSKA (reference sequence). To note about this clone: Its specificity is not known. The read finishes 3 residues shy of the CDR3 end, and the germline J gene is used to complete it.

Assay used: immunoSEQ multiplex PCR; TCRdb lists only in-frame clones, some missing. This sample carries about 46,000 clones, with 35% going to the ten biggest clones. Specimen: blood buffy coat. This TCR derives from a woman aged 18-70 years with a cervical HPV16 infection that either progressed to CIN3+ or cleared (not recorded which). The chain has TRBV20-1 and TRBJ2-1, with 9 bases lining up with TRBD2. CDR3 region: CSARTPTSGRGGEQFF. The covered CDR3 bases are TGCAGTGCTAGAACCCCGACTAGCGGAAGAGGAGGTGAG.